The 22 T cell receptor beta chains below come from one sample, sequenced in a study of shared clonotypes between healthy human individuals. Naivety among CD8 cells was defined by CD45RO negativity and positive CCR7 selection, thereby excluding terminally differentiated effector memory CD45RA+ cells. Some clones are missing from TCRdb's copy, which holds only in-frame ones; the method was immunoSEQ multiplex PCR. The table lists about 610,000 clones, 96% of them singletons. The specimen sequenced was naive CD8+ T cells sorted from blood. The receptors shown here come from a woman aged 25 to 45 in good health.

Of note for this clone: Within the sample, other DNA sequences also encode this same CDR3. The chain joins TRBV27 to TRBJ2-5, with 9 nucleotides matching TRBD2. This CDR3 region has 14 residues. Germline lookup yields CDR1 MNHEY and CDR2 SMNVEV (reference sequence). Trimming took 4 bases from V and 3 from J; bases not matched to a gene: 3. The CDR3, as DNA: TGTGCCAGCAGTTCGTTAGCGGGAGAAGAGACCCAGTACTTC. Protein: CASSSLAGEETQYF.

V is TRBV10-3 and J is TRBJ2-1, with D unresolved. Germline V gene sequence: CDR1 ENHRY, CDR2 SYGVKD. V lost 0 bases and J lost 8, with 8 bases in between. There are 13 residues in the CDR3. This CDR3 reads CAISESAMDEQFF. As DNA, the CDR3 is TGTGCCATCAGTGAGTCAGCCATGGATGAGCAGTTCTTC.

The J gene is TRBJ2-5, the V gene TRBV11-2; 9 bases align to TRBD2. V lost 5 bases to trimming and J lost 4 bases; unmatched junction nucleotides: 8. Looked up from germline, CDR1 is SGHAT and CDR2 is FQNNGV. This CDR3 has 15 residues. CDR3 in amino acids: CASSAMAGGRETQYF. The CDR3 nucleotides are TGTGCCAGCAGCGCCATGGCGGGGGGGAGAGAGACCCAGTACTTC. The full variable domain, rest sourced from reference TRBV11-2 and TRBJ2-5, is EAGVAQSPRYKIIEKRQSVAFWCNPISGHATLYWYQQILGQGPKLLIQFQNNGVVDDSQLPKDRFSAERLKGVDSTLKIQPAKLEDSAVYLCASSAMAGGRETQYFGPGTRLLVL.

J is TRBJ2-1 and V is TRBV27; D perhaps matches TRBD2 (6 bases). The CDR3 length is 15 residues. The V end lost 5 bases, the J end lost 5 bases, and 16 bases lay between the germline ends. Germline V CDR1 and CDR2: MNHEY, SMNVEV (reference sequence). The CDR3 DNA reads TGTGCCAGCAGTGCAGCCGGACTACCCCACAATGAGCAGTTCTTC. It encodes CASSAAGLPHNEQFF.

V gene TRBV28 combines with J gene TRBJ2-2; 7 bases are a match to TRBD2. V lost 3 bases to trimming and J lost 3 bases; unmatched junction nucleotides: 13. The CDR3 runs 18 residues. Germline V gene data show CDR1 as MDHEN and CDR2 as SYDVKM. The CDR3 here is CASSFLAALGQDTGELFF. CDR3 DNA sequence: TGTGCCAGCAGTTTTCTAGCGGCCCTCGGGCAGGACACCGGGGAGCTGTTTTTT.

V gene TRBV2 combines with J gene TRBJ1-1; D is ambiguous. This CDR3 is 10 amino acids long. Deletions cut 3 bases from V and 4 bases from J, with 0 bases between. Germline V gene sequence: CDR1 SNHLY, CDR2 FYNNEI. CDR3 DNA sequence: TGTGCCAGCAGTGACACTGAAGCTTTCTTT. This gives the protein CASSDTEAFF. The full variable domain, with the rest looked up from reference TRBV2 and TRBJ1-1, is EPEVTQTPSHQVTQMGQEVILRCVPISNHLYFYWYRQILGQKVEFLVSFYNNEISEKSEIFDDQFSVERPDGSNFTLKIRSTKLEDSAMYFCASSDTEAFFGQGTRLTVV.

The gene calls are TRBV2 and TRBJ2-7; no firm D call. CDR3 size: 11 residues. Germline-derived CDR1 and CDR2 are SNHLY and FYNNEI. Trimming removed 4 bases at V and 3 bases at J, with 4 bases between. CDR3 bases: TGTGCCAGCAGTGTGGGCTACGAGCAGTACTTC. As protein: CASSVGYEQYF.

V is TRBV5-4 and J is TRBJ2-1; no clear D. Germline CDR1 is SGHNT and CDR2 is YYREEE (reference sequence). This CDR3 has 12 amino acids. The germline V and J ends were trimmed by 10 bases and 4 bases, with 12 bases remaining between them. The CDR3: CALNSRYNEQFF. CDR3 in DNA: TGTGCCCTAAATAGTCGATACAATGAGCAGTTCTTC.

Points on this clone: At the DNA level, this CDR3 is encoded by other sequences in the same sample as well. The rearrangement links TRBV27 to TRBJ2-7, with 8 nucleotides matching TRBD1. The CDR3 loop spans 13 amino acids. Trimming cost V 6 bases and J 3 bases; bases outside gene matches: 4. The germline V gene has CDR1 MNHEY and CDR2 SMNVEV (reference sequence). The chain's CDR3 is CASSSGTGYEQYF. The DNA for the CDR3 is TGTGCCAGCAGCTCCGGGACAGGCTACGAGCAGTACTTC.

This sequence joins TRBV9 and TRBJ1-4; D is ambiguous. The CDR3 spans 13 residues. Deletions cut 4 bases from V and 2 bases from J, with 6 bases between. Germline loops: CDR1 SGDLS, CDR2 YYNGEE. CDR3 loop: CASSPGTNEKLFF. The CDR3 DNA reads as TGTGCCAGCAGCCCCGGGACTAATGAAAAACTGTTTTTT.

The chain uses TRBV7-9 and TRBJ2-3; no firm D call. The V and J ends lost 1 base and 2 bases respectively, with 4 bases between them. The CDR3 is 13 amino acids. CDR1 and CDR2 (germline): SEHNR, FQNEAQ (reference sequence). CDR3 sequence: CASSLDYTDTQYF. CDR3 DNA: TGTGCCAGCAGCTTAGATTACACAGATACGCAGTATTTT.

The chain links TRBV13 to TRBJ2-5; TRBD2 might be the D (5 bases). Germline assignment: CDR1 PRHDT and CDR2 FYEKMQ (reference sequence). The CDR3 contains 14 residues. Trimming left V 5 bases short and J 3 bases short, with 13 bases between. The CDR3 here is CASSTRTGKETQYF. The CDR3, as DNA: TGTGCCAGCAGCACTCGGACTGGCAAAGAGACCCAGTACTTC.

This clone has a single count. This chain joins TRBV7-9 and TRBJ2-1; 9 bases are a match to TRBD2. J gave up 10 bases and V 3 bases, and 7 bases lay outside the gene matches. CDR1 is SEHNR, CDR2 FQNEAQ, per germline (reference sequence). This CDR3 is 14 amino acids long. The CDR3 loop reads CASSFVLAGVEQFF. For the CDR3, the DNA is TGTGCCAGCAGCTTCGTCTTAGCGGGAGTCGAGCAGTTCTTC.

This rearrangement joins TRBV13 to TRBJ2-3, with D uncertain. The CDR3 extends over 14 amino acids. Trimming left V 1 base short and J 4 bases short, with 9 bases between. Germline lookup yields CDR1 PRHDT and CDR2 FYEKMQ (reference sequence). CDR3 bases: TGTGCCAGCAGCTTAGCCTCGCGCGCAGATACGCAGTATTTT. Its translation is CASSLASRADTQYF. Using reference TRBV13 and TRBJ2-3 for the parts outside the CDR3, the full variable domain is AAGVIQSPRHLIKEKRETATLKCYPIPRHDTVYWYQQGPGQDPQFLISFYEKMQSDKGSIPDRFSAQQFSDYHSELNMSSLELGDSALYFCASSLASRADTQYFGPGTRLTVL.

This chain joins TRBV5-6 and TRBJ2-7; maybe TRBD2 (6 bases). CDR3 length equals 15 residues. CDR1 is SGHDT, CDR2 YYEEEE, per germline. V lost 0 bases to trimming and J lost 3 bases, with 13 bases between them. CDR3 DNA: TGTGCCAGCAGCTTGGGGGGACTCTTATTCTACGAGCAGTACTTC. It yields the protein CASSLGGLLFYEQYF.

CDR3 coding DNA: TGCGCCAGCAGCTTGGAACTCTACTACGAGCAGTACTTC. This gives the protein CASSLELYYEQYF. This chain joins TRBV5-1 and TRBJ2-7; D not resolved. Trimming cost V 0 bases and J 3 bases, with 7 bases left between them. Germline assignment: CDR1 SGHRS and CDR2 YFSETQ. The CDR3 spans 13 residues.

This rearrangement joins TRBV19 to TRBJ1-2, with D perhaps matching TRBD1 (5 bases). The germline CDR1 and CDR2 sequences are LNHDA and SQIVND (reference sequence). Deletions cut 2 bases from V and 6 bases from J, with 10 bases between. The CDR3 contains 13 residues. CDR3 in amino acids: CASSIWQGDGYTF. The CDR3 DNA sequence: TGTGCCAGTAGTATATGGCAGGGTGATGGCTACACCTTC.

CDR3 region: CASSLERERRNEQFF. The CDR3 DNA sequence: TGTGCCAGCAGCTTGGAGAGGGAGCGTCGAAATGAGCAGTTCTTC. The rearrangement uses TRBV5-5 and TRBJ2-1; maybe TRBD2 (5 bases). This CDR3 comprises 15 residues. Germline-derived CDR1 and CDR2 are SGHKS and YYEKEE (reference sequence). V was shortened by 0 bases and J by 7 bases, with 14 bases between the two germline ends. The full variable domain, completed using reference TRBV5-5 and TRBJ2-1, is DAGVTQSPTHLIKTRGQQVTLRCSPISGHKSVSWYQQVLGQGPQFIFQYYEKEERGRGNFPDRFSARQFPNYSSELNVNALLLGDSALYLCASSLERERRNEQFFGPGTRLTVL.

This clone appeared once. The chain recombines TRBV9 with TRBJ1-1; D call uncertain. The germline V and J ends were trimmed by 0 bases and 3 bases, with 6 bases remaining between them. The germline V gene encodes CDR1 SGDLS and CDR2 YYNGEE. The CDR3 loop spans 13 amino acids. In DNA form, the CDR3 reads TGTGCCAGCAGCGTAGCCGCTGACACTGAAGCTTTCTTT. This gives the protein CASSVAADTEAFF.

V and J are TRBV5-4 and TRBJ2-2; either TRBD1 or TRBD2 may fit D (5 bases each). The CDR3 is 13 residues long. Germline values: CDR1 SGHNT, CDR2 YYREEE (reference sequence). The V end lost 5 bases, the J end lost 4 bases, and 9 bases lay between the germline ends. The CDR3 nucleotides are TGTGCCAGCAGACCCGGGACCACCGGGGAGCTGTTTTTT. This translates into CASRPGTTGELFF. Supplemented by reference TRBV5-4 and TRBJ2-2, the full variable domain reads ETGVTQSPTHLIKTRGQQVTLRCSSQSGHNTVSWYQQALGQGPQFIFQYYREEENGRGNFPPRFSGLQFPNYSSELNVNALELDDSALYLCASRPGTTGELFFGEGSRLTVL.

This clone is a singleton in its sample. The chain couples TRBV6-1 to TRBJ2-7; no clear D gene. The germline V gene encodes CDR1 MNHNS and CDR2 SASEGT. The V end lost 7 bases, the J end lost 6 bases, and 7 bases lay between the germline ends. The CDR3 has 10 amino acids. The CDR3 nucleotides read TGTGCCAGCATCTACCGCGAGCAGTACTTC. Translation gives CASIYREQYF.

The rearrangement uses TRBV29-1 and TRBJ2-2; D unclear. V was clipped by 4 bases and J by 3 bases, with 9 bases between them. Germline loops: CDR1 SQVTM, CDR2 ANQGSEA. The CDR3 sequence is 13 residues long. CDR3 residues: CSVVASDTGELFF. As DNA, the CDR3 is TGCAGCGTTGTTGCCTCAGACACCGGGGAGCTGTTTTTT.